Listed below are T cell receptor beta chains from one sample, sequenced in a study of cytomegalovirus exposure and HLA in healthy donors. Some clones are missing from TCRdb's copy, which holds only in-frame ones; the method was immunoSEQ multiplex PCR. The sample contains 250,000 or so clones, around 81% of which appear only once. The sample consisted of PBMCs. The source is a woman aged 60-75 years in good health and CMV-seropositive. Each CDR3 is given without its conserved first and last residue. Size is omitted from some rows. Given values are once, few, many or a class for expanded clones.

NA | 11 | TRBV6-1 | ASSLGHRQPQH
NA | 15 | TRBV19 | ASSSRSTGSSYNEQF
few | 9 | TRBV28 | ASSLLGGAF
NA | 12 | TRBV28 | ASSYPGLGVTQY
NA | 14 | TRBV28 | ASSLWLRGVTETQY
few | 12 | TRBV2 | ASSEQGMNTEAF
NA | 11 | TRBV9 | ASTRLEAGEQY
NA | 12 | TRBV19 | ASSRGPSALGAF
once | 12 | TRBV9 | ASSGTASTDTQY
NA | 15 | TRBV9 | ASSVGGASGFQETQY
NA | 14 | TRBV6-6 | ASSYSRQGALEKLF
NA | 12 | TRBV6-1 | ASSEGGLSAEAF
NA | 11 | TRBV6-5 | ASTGSLNTEAF
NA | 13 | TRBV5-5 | ASSLVGLGDGEQY
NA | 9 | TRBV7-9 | ASSLAGGLT
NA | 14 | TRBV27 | ASSWTGTSGSYEQY
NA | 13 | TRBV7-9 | ASSLDVRGAYGYT
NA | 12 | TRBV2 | ASSAQGGNEKLF
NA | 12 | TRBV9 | ASSPPRQSNEQF
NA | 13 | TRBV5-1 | ASSSGGTEVYEQY
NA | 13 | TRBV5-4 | ASSLSGTSGKSQY
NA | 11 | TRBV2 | ASKTGGVTEAF
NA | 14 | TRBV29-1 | SVEVGARLTGGELF
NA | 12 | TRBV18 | ASSLRVLDLKLF
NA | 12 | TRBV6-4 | ASRRGTANTEAF
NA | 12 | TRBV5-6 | ASSPGYFNYGYT
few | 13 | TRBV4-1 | ASSQDGTGGEKLF
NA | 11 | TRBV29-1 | SVKTGVNYGYT
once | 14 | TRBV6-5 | ASSWLAGGPSETQY
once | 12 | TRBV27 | ASSTSTRQNEQF
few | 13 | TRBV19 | ASSPRGDRGGKLF
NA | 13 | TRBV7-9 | ASSLVGQGIETQY
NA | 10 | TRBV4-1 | ASSQPAGTQY
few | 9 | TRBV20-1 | SGTYAYEQY
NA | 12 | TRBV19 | ASIGGRQVTEAF
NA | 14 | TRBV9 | ASSAMGGSGANVLT
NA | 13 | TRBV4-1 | ASSQDPQGAGEQY
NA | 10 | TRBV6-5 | ASSSPGAPQH
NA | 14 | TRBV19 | ASSAEGQPSNQPQH
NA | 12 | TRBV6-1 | ASSEASSGNTIY
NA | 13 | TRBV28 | ASSLGGSPIYEQY
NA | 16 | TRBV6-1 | ASSEATLTGRSKNIQY
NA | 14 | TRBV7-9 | ASSSYPGQAAYEQY
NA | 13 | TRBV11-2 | ASSSPATGELEQY
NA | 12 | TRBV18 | ASSPQDSGFGYT
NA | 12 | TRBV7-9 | ASSFQGARETQY
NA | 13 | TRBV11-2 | ASSSQTGMNTEAF
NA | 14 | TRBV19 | ASSPEGRRGNQPQH